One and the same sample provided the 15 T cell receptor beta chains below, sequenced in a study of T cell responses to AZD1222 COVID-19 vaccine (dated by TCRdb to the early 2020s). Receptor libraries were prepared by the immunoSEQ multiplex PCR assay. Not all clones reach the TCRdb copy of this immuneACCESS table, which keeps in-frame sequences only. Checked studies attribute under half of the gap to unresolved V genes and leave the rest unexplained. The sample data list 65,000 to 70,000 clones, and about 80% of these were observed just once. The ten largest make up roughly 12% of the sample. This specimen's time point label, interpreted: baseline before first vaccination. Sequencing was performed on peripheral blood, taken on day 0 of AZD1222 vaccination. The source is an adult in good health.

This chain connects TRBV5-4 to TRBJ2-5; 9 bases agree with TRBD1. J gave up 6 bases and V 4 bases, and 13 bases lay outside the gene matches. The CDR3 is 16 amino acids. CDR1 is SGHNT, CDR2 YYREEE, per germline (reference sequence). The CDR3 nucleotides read TGTGCCAGCAGCCCGGCTCAGACAGGGGGAGTACAGACCCAGTACTTC. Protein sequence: CASSPAQTGGVQTQYF.

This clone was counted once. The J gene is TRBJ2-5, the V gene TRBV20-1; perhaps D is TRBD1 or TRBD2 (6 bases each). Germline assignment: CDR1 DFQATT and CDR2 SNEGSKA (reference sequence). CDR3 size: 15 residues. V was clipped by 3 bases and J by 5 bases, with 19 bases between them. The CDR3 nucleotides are TGCAGTGCTAGTAATCTGGGGGGCATATTTGAGACCCAGTACTTC. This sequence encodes CSASNLGGIFETQYF.

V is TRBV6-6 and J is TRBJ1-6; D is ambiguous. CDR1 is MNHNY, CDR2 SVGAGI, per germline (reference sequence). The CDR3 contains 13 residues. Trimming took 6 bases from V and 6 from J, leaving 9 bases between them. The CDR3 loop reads CASSLTSNSPLHF. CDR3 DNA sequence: TGTGCCAGCAGCTTAACGTCTAATTCACCCCTCCACTTT.

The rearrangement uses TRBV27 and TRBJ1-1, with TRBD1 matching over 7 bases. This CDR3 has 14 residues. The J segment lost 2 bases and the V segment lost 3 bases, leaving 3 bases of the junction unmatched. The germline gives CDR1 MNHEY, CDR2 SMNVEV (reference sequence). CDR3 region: CASSLDRINTEAFF. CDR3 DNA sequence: TGTGCCAGCAGTTTGGACAGGATAAACACTGAAGCTTTCTTT.

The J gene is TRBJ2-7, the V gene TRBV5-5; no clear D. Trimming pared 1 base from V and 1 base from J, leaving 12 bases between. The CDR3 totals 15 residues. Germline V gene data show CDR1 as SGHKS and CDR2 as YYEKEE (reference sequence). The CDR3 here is CASSLSPSASYEQYF. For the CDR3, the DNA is TGTGCCAGCAGCTTGTCCCCCTCCGCGTCCTACGAGCAGTACTTC. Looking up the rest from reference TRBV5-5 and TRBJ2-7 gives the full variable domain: DAGVTQSPTHLIKTRGQQVTLRCSPISGHKSVSWYQQVLGQGPQFIFQYYEKEERGRGNFPDRFSARQFPNYSSELNVNALLLGDSALYLCASSLSPSASYEQYFGPGTRLTVT.

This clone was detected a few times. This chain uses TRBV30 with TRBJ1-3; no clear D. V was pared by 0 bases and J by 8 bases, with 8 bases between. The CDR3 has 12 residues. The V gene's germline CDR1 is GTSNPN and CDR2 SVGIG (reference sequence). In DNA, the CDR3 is TGTGCCTGGAGTGTACTCGAGGACACCATATATTTT. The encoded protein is CAWSVLEDTIYF.

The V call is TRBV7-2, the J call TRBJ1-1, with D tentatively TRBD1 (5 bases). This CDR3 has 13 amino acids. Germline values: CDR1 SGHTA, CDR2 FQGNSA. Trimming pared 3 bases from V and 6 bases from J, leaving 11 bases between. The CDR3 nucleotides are TGTGCCAGCAGCTTGGGTTGGGGCGCTGAAGCTTTCTTT. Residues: CASSLGWGAEAFF.

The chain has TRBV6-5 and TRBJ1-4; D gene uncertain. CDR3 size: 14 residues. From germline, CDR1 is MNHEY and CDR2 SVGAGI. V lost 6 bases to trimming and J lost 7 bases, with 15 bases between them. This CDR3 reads CASRPYAPGEKLFF. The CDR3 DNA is TGTGCCAGCAGACCCTACGCACCGGGTGAAAAACTGTTTTTT.

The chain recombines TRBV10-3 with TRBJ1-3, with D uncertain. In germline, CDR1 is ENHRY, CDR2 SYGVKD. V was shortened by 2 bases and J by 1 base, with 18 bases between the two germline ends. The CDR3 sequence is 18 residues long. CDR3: CAISERVGARGSGNTIYF. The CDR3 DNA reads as TGTGCCATCAGTGAGAGGGTGGGAGCGAGAGGATCTGGAAACACCATATATTTT.

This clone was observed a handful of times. This chain's CDR3 is CASCRVGGQETQYF. The DNA for the CDR3 is TGCGCCAGCTGCAGGGTTGGGGGCCAAGAGACCCAGTACTTC. The chain carries TRBV5-1 and TRBJ2-5; D may be TRBD1 or TRBD2 (5 bases each). Trimming stripped 7 bases from V and 1 base from J, with 14 bases between. Germline V lookup: CDR1 SGHRS, CDR2 YFSETQ. This CDR3 is 14 amino acids long.

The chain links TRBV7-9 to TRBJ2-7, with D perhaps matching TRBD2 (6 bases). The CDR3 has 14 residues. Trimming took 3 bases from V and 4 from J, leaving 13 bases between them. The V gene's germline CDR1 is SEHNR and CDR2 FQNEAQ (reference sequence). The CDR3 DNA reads TGTGCCAGCAGCTTGTATGCGGGGAGTTACGAGCAGTACTTC. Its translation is CASSLYAGSYEQYF. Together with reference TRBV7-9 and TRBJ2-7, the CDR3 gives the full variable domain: DTGVSQNPRHKITKRGQNVTFRCDPISEHNRLYWYRQTLGQGPEFLTYFQNEAQLEKSRLLSDRFSAERPKGSFSTLEIQRTEQGDSAMYLCASSLYAGSYEQYFGPGTRLTVT.

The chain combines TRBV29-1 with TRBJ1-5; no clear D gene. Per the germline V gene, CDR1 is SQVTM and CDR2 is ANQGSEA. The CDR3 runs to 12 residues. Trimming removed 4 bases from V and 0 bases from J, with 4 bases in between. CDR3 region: CSVASSNQPQHF. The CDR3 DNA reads TGCAGCGTTGCCAGTAGCAATCAGCCCCAGCATTTT.

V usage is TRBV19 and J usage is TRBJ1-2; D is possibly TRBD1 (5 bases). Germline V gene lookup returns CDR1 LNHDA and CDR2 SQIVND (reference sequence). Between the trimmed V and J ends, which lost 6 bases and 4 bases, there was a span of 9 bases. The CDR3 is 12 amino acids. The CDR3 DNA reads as TGTGCCAGTAGGGACACCACCTATGGCTACACCTTC. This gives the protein CASRDTTYGYTF.

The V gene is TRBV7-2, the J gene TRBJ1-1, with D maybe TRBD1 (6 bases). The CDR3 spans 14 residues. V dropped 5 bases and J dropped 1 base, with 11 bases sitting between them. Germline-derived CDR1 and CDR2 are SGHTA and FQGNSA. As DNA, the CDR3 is TGTGCCAGCAGCACAGGGTCCGCGAACACTGAAGCTTTCTTT. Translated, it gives CASSTGSANTEAFF.

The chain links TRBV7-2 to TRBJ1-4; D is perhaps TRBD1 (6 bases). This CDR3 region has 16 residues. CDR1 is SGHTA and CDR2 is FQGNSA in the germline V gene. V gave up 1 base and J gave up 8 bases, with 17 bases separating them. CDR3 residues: CASSLDLAQGREKLFF. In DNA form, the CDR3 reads TGTGCCAGCAGCTTAGATCTAGCACAGGGACGAGAAAAACTGTTTTTT.